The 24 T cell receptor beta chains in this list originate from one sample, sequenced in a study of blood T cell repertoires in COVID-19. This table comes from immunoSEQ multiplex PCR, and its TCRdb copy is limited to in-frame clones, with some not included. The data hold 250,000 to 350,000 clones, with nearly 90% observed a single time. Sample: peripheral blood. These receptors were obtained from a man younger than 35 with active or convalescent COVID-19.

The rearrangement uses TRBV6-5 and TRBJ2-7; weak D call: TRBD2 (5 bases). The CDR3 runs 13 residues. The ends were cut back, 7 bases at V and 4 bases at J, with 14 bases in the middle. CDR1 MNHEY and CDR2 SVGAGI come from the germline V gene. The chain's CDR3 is CASTMRALYEQYF. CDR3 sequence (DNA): TGTGCCAGCACAATGAGGGCTTTATACGAGCAGTACTTC.

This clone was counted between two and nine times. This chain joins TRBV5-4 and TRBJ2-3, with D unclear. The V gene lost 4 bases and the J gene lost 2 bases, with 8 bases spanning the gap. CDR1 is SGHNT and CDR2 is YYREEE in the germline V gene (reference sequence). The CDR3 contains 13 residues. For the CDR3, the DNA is TGTGCCAGCAGCCCCATTGTCACAGATACGCAGTATTTT. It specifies CASSPIVTDTQYF.

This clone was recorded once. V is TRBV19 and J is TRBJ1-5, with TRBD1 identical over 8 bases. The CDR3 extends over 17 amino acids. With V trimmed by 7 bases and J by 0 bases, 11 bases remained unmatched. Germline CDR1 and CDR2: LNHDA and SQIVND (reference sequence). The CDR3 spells CASTSRGRVDSNQPQHF. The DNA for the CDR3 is TGTGCCAGTACCTCCAGGGGGCGCGTCGATAGCAATCAGCCCCAGCATTTT.

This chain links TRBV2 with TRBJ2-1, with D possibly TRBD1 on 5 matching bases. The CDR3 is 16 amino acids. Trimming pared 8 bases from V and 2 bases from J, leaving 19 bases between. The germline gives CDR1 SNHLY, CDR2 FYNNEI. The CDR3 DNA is TGTGCCAGCTATGAAAGGGGCCCCAGTCCCTACAATGAGCAGTTCTTC. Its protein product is CASYERGPSPYNEQFF. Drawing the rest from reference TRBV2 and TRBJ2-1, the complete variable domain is EPEVTQTPSHQVTQMGQEVILRCVPISNHLYFYWYRQILGQKVEFLVSFYNNEISEKSEIFDDQFSVERPDGSNFTLKIRSTKLEDSAMYFCASYERGPSPYNEQFFGPGTRLTVL.

The CDR3 DNA follows: TGTGCCAGCAGAGGGGTACGGGGGGCTTACGAGCAGTACTTC. This gives the protein CASRGVRGAYEQYF. The chain has TRBV11-2 and TRBJ2-7; a weak D match, TRBD2 (7 bases). The CDR3 runs 14 residues. Trimming shortened V by 6 bases and J by 4 bases, and 16 bases separated the two germline ends. CDR1 and CDR2 (germline): SGHAT, FQNNGV.

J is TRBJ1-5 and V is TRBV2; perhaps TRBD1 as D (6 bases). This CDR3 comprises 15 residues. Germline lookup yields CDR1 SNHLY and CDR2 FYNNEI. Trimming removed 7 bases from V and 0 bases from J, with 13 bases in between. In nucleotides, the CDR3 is TGTGCCAGCACCGGGGGGGGCCATAGCAATCAGCCCCAGCATTTT. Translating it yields CASTGGGHSNQPQHF.

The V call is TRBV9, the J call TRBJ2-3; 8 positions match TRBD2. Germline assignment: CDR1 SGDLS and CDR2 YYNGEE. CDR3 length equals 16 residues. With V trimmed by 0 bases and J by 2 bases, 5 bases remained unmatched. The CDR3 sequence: CASSVASGGPTDTQYF. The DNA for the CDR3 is TGTGCCAGCAGCGTAGCTTCGGGGGGGCCCACAGATACGCAGTATTTT.

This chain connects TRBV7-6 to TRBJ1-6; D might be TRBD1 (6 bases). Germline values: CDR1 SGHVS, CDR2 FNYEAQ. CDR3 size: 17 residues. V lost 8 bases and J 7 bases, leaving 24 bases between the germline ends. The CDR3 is CASSRRPGQLVNSPLHF. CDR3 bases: TGTGCCAGCTCTCGGCGCCCCGGACAGTTGGTGAATTCACCCCTCCACTTT.

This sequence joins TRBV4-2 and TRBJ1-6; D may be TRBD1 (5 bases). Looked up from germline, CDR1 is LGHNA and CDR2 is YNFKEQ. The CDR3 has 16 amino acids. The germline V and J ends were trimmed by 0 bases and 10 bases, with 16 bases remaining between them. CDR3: CASSQDRQGIWSPLHF. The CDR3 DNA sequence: TGTGCCAGCAGCCAAGATCGGCAGGGTATTTGGTCACCCCTCCACTTT.

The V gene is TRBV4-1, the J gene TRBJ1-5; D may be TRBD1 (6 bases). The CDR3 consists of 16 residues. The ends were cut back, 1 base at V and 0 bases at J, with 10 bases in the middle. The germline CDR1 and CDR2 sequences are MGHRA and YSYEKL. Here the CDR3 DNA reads TGCGCCAGCAGCCAAGTCTCAGGGGCTAGCAATCAGCCCCAGCATTTT. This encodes CASSQVSGASNQPQHF.

CDR3 DNA sequence: TGTGCCAGCAGTCGTAGTGGCGGGGGATCTTACGAGCAGTACTTC. Amino acids: CASSRSGGGSYEQYF. The chain employs TRBV2 and TRBJ2-7, with 7 bases identical to TRBD2. Germline CDR1 is SNHLY and CDR2 is FYNNEI. This CDR3 spans 15 amino acids. With V trimmed by 5 bases and J by 4 bases, 11 bases remained unmatched.

CDR3 in DNA: TGTGCCAGCAGCTCAGGACAGGTGCGGGGTGAGCAGTACTTC. It specifies CASSSGQVRGEQYF. The gene calls are TRBV7-9 and TRBJ2-7, with D perhaps TRBD1 (7 bases). V was clipped by 4 bases and J by 7 bases, with 17 bases between them. Germline V gene lookup returns CDR1 SEHNR and CDR2 FQNEAQ (reference sequence). The length of the CDR3 is 14 residues.

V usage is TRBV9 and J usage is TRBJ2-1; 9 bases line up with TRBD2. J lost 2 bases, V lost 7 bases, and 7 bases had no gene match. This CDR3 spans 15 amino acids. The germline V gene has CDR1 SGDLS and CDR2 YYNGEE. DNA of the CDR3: TGTGCCAGCGGCGGAGCGGGGGGTGCCTACAATGAGCAGTTCTTC. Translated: CASGGAGGAYNEQFF.

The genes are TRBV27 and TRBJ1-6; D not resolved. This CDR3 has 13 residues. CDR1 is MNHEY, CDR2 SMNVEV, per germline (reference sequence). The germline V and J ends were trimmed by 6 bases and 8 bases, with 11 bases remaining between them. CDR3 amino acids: CASRVFGDSPLHF. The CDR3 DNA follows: TGTGCCAGCAGAGTGTTCGGGGATTCACCCCTCCACTTT.

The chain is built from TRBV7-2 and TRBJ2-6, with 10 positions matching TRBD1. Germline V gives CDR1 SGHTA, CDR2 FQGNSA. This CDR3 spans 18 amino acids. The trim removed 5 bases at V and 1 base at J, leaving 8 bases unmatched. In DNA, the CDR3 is TGTGCCAGCAGCCGGACCGGGACAGGGGCTTCTGGGGCCAACGTCCTGACTTTC. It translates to CASSRTGTGASGANVLTF.

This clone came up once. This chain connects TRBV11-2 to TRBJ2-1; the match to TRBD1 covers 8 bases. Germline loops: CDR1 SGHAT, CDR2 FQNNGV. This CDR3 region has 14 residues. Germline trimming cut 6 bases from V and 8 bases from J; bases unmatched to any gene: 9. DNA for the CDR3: TGTGCCAGCAGAACCTCAGGGGGCAGCGATGAGCAGTTCTTC. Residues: CASRTSGGSDEQFF.

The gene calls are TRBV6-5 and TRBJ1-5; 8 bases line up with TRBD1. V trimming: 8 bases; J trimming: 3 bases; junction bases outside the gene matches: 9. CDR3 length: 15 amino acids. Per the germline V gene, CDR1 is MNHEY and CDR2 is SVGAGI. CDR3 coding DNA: TGTGCCAGCGGACGGGACAGGCATCCCAATCAGCCCCAGCATTTT. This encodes CASGRDRHPNQPQHF.

The CDR3 nucleotides are TGCAGTGCTTTTTTAAACACTGAAGCTTTCTTT. Its protein is CSAFLNTEAFF. V usage is TRBV20-1 and J usage is TRBJ1-1; D not certain. V gave up 5 bases and J gave up 2 bases, with 6 bases separating them. Germline V gives CDR1 DFQATT, CDR2 SNEGSKA (reference sequence). The CDR3 loop spans 11 amino acids.

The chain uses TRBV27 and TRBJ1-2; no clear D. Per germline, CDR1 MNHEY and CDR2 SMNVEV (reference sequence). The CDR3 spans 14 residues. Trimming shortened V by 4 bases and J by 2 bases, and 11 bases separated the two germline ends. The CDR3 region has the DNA TGTGCCAGCAGTTCCACGGGGTTAAACTATGGCTACACCTTC. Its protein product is CASSSTGLNYGYTF.

The CDR3 region is CASTTSLNTEAFF. The CDR3 region has the DNA TGTGCCAGCACCACTTCTCTGAACACTGAAGCTTTCTTT. V gene TRBV14 combines with J gene TRBJ1-1; D unresolved. Germline V gene data show CDR1 as SGHDN and CDR2 as FVKESK. This CDR3 region has 13 residues. Trimming stripped 7 bases from V and 0 bases from J, with 9 bases between. The entire variable domain, with the rest obtained from reference TRBV14 and TRBJ1-1, is as follows: EAGVTQFPSHSVIEKGQTVTLRCDPISGHDNLYWYRRVMGKEIKFLLHFVKESKQDESGMPNNRFLAERTGGTYSTLKVQPAELEDSGVYFCASTTSLNTEAFFGQGTRLTVV.

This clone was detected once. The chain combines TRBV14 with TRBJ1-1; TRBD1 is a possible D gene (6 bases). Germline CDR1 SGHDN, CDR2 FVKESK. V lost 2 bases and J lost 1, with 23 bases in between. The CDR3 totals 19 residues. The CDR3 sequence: CASSQLPGGGAYSNTEAFF. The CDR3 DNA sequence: TGTGCCAGCAGCCAACTCCCAGGAGGGGGGGCATACTCGAACACTGAAGCTTTCTTT.

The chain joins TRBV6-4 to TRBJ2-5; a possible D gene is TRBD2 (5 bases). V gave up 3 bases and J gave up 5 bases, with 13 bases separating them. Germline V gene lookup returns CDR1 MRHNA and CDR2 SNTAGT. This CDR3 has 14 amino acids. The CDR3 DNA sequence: TGTGCCAGCAGTGAAACGGGGATCTGGGAGACCCAGTACTTC. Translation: CASSETGIWETQYF.

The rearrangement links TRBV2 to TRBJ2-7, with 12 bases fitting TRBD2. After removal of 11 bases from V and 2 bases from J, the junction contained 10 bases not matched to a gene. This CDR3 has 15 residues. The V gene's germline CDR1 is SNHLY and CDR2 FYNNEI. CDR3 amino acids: CASLTGLAGTYEQYF. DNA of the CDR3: TGTGCCTCTTTGACAGGACTAGCGGGGACCTACGAGCAGTACTTC. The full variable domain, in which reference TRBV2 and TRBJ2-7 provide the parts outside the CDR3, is EPEVTQTPSHQVTQMGQEVILRCVPISNHLYFYWYRQILGQKVEFLVSFYNNEISEKSEIFDDQFSVERPDGSNFTLKIRSTKLEDSAMYFCASLTGLAGTYEQYFGPGTRLTVT.

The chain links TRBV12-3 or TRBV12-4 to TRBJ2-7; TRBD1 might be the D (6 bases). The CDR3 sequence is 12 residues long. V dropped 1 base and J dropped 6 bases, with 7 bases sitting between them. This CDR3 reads CASSLEGGEQYF. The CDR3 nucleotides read TGTGCCAGCAGTTTAGAAGGGGGCGAGCAGTACTTC.